One sample yielded the 4 T cell receptor beta chains listed below, sequenced in a study of cytomegalovirus exposure and HLA in healthy donors. Primers for the PCR totalled 60 Vbeta and 13 Jbeta. The method was immunoSEQ multiplex PCR; TCRdb's version includes in-frame clones alone and lacks a portion of them. Counted here are some 140,000 clones, roughly 79% occurring once; the ten biggest clones make up approximately 2.6%. Sequencing was done on a sample of PBMCs. The origin of the receptors is a man between 18 and 35 years old in good health and CMV-seronegative.

With respect to this clone: One junction end does not reproduce the germline sequence, and a read error may be involved. The rearrangement uses TRBV19 and TRBJ2-6; a weak D match, TRBD1 (6 bases). The CDR3 is 15 residues long. The germline V gene encodes CDR1 LNHDA and CDR2 SQIVND (reference sequence). The CDR3 nucleotides are TGTGCCGTGTCGAGGGGGTTAGACGGGGCCAACGGCCTGACTTTC. Encoded protein: CAVSRGLDGANGLTF. The whole variable domain, remainder taken from reference TRBV19 and TRBJ2-6, is DGGITQSPKYLFRKEGQNVTLSCEQNLNHDAMYWYRQDPGQGLRLIYYSQIVNDFQKGDIAEGYSVSREKKESFPLTVTSAQKNPTAFYLCAVSRGLDGANGLTFGAGSRLTVL.

J is TRBJ2-6 and V is TRBV5-1, with TRBD1 matching 7 bases. The germline CDR1 and CDR2 sequences are SGHRS and YFSETQ. The length of the CDR3 is 16 residues. J lost 2 bases, V lost 4 bases, and 6 bases had no gene match. The CDR3 sequence: CASSPQGGTGANVLTF. For the CDR3, the DNA is TGCGCCAGCAGCCCGCAAGGGGGCACTGGGGCCAACGTCCTGACTTTC.

The chain recombines TRBV7-2 with TRBJ1-3; D unclear. V shed 1 base and J shed 2 bases, with 9 bases lying between them. The CDR3 runs 15 residues. Germline V gene data show CDR1 as SGHTA and CDR2 as FQGNSA. The CDR3 DNA sequence: TGTGCCAGCAGCTTAGGCCAGGCAGCTGGAAACACCATATATTTT. Amino acid sequence: CASSLGQAAGNTIYF.

The rearrangement joins TRBV4-1 to TRBJ2-7; D unclear. CDR1 is MGHRA and CDR2 is YSYEKL in the germline V gene. The ends were cut back, 1 base at V and 3 bases at J, with 10 bases in the middle. CDR3 length: 14 residues. This CDR3 is CASSQATEHYEQYF. The CDR3 coding sequence is TGCGCCAGCAGCCAAGCAACAGAACACTACGAGCAGTACTTC.